Sequencing of this T cell receptor beta chain was carried out in a study of PD-L1 blockade in urothelial cancer. Specified time point: peripheral blood 6 weeks after treatment start. Method: immunoSEQ multiplex PCR; TCRdb's copy keeps in-frame clones and lacks some. The table shows fewer than 90,000 clones, with around 93% occurring only once. The CDR3 contains 15 residues. Between the trimmed V and J ends, which lost 2 bases and 4 bases, there was a span of 12 bases. Per germline, CDR1 LNHDA and CDR2 SQIVND (reference sequence). The receptor was isolated from an elderly woman with urothelial cancer. The sequencing used PBMCs, collected around atezolizumab (anti-PD-L1) treatment. This rearrangement joins TRBV19 to TRBJ2-4, with D tentatively TRBD2 (6 bases). In DNA form, the CDR3 reads TGTGCCAGTAGTATACGGAGGGACCCAAAAAACATTCAGTACTTC. Protein: CASSIRRDPKNIQYF.